This T cell receptor beta chain was captured by sequencing in a study of blood T cell repertoires in COVID-19. Study overall: There were acute and convalescent COVID-19 samples, and they came from the United States, Italy and Spain. The cDNA or gDNA used as material had been derived from T cells, B-cell-depleted T cells, or PBMCs.

Germline V gives CDR1 GTSNPN, CDR2 SVGIG (reference sequence). Trimming cost V 5 bases and J 4 bases, with 10 bases left between them. This CDR3 comprises 12 residues. As processed by the authors: Estimated nucleated cell counts came from reference gene primer amplification. The method was immunoSEQ multiplex PCR; TCRdb's version includes in-frame clones alone and lacks a portion of them. From that table come the V and J calls and clone size; the DNA was used to work out D and trimming. The data hold more than 200,000 clones, with 70% to 90% observed a single time. The rearrangement joins TRBV30 to TRBJ2-3; D gene uncertain. Sequenced: peripheral blood. The sequence came from a woman aged 70 to 79 with active or convalescent COVID-19. The CDR3 loop reads CAWGGGSDTQYF. In DNA, the CDR3 is TGTGCCTGGGGTGGCGGCTCAGATACGCAGTATTTT. The variable domain in full, completed from reference TRBV30 and TRBJ2-3, reads SQTIHQWPATLVQPVGSPLSLECTVEGTSNPNLYWYRQAAGRGLQLLFYSVGIGQISSEVPQNLSASRPQDRQFILSSKKLLLSDSGFYLCAWGGGSDTQYFGPGTRLTVL.